Following are 20 T cell receptor beta chains from one sample sequenced in a study of control samples from healthy donors and cancer patients. Clones were sequenced by immunoSEQ multiplex PCR, and TCRdb holds only the in-frame ones, with some missing. The data contain about 100,000 clones, just over 90% of them singletons. Sequencing was performed on blood. These receptor sequences come from a woman between 18 and 30 years old in good health.

The CDR3 is CATGTSGGGEQYF. The CDR3 DNA reads as TGTGCCACAGGGACTAGCGGGGGCGGGGAGCAGTACTTC. The chain recombines TRBV3-1 (or the pseudogene TRBV3-2) with TRBJ2-7; TRBD2 agrees at 14 bases. Germline CDR1 reads LGHDT; CDR2 reads YNNKEL (reference sequence). The CDR3 sequence is 13 residues long. The V gene end was trimmed by 10 bases and the J gene end by 7 bases; junction bases not matched to a gene: 6.

The rearrangement joins TRBV3-1 (or the pseudogene TRBV3-2) to TRBJ1-2; D gene unclear. There are 19 residues in the CDR3. Trimming left V 1 base short and J 4 bases short, with 25 bases between. The germline gives CDR1 LGHDT, CDR2 YNNKEL (reference sequence). The CDR3 region is CASSQGLQTTSSRSYGYTF. DNA for the CDR3: TGTGCCAGCAGCCAAGGTTTGCAAACCACCTCTAGCCGTAGCTATGGCTACACCTTC.

This sequence joins TRBV6-5 and TRBJ1-4; D possibly corresponds to TRBD1 (6 bases). Germline V CDR1 and CDR2: MNHEY, SVGAGI. Deletions cut 5 bases from V and 5 bases from J, with 12 bases between. The CDR3 extends over 14 amino acids. CDR3 residues: CASSTTGANEKLFF. DNA of the CDR3: TGTGCCAGCAGTACGACAGGAGCAAATGAAAAACTGTTTTTT.

The chain uses TRBV6-5 and TRBJ2-7; 10 bases match TRBD1. The J segment lost 7 bases and the V segment lost 7 bases, leaving 10 bases of the junction unmatched. Per germline, CDR1 MNHEY and CDR2 SVGAGI. This CDR3 region has 14 residues. For the CDR3, the DNA is TGTGCCAGCAACTATAGACAGGGGGCTGGTGAGCAGTACTTC. Translation gives CASNYRQGAGEQYF.

The chain combines TRBV18 with TRBJ2-5; the match to TRBD1 covers 8 bases. With 8 bases clipped from V and 2 bases from J, the junction kept 4 bases outside the gene matches. CDR1 is KGHSH and CDR2 is LQKENI in the germline V gene. This CDR3 has 13 residues. This CDR3 reads CASQGTGQETQYF. The CDR3 nucleotides read TGTGCCAGCCAAGGGACAGGTCAAGAGACCCAGTACTTC.

J is TRBJ1-2 and V is TRBV19; TRBD1 matches 7 bases. V trimming: 6 bases; J trimming: 7 bases; junction bases outside the gene matches: 17. Germline lookup yields CDR1 LNHDA and CDR2 SQIVND (reference sequence). CDR3 size: 16 residues. CDR3 in DNA: TGTGCCAGTAGACCCGGGGGAGAGACAGGGTCTGTTGGCTACACCTTC. This translates into CASRPGGETGSVGYTF.

This clone has a single count. The CDR3 bases are TGTGCCAGCAGTGAAGTTAGACTTGAAAAACTGTTTTTT. Amino acids: CASSEVRLEKLFF. The rearrangement joins TRBV6-1 to TRBJ1-4; D unresolved. Germline CDR1 reads MNHNS; CDR2 reads SASEGT. The CDR3 has 13 residues. With 1 base removed from V and 7 bases from J, the gap between germline ends came to 7 bases.

CDR3 nucleotides: TGTGCCAGCAGTTACTCACGGAACAATGAGCAGTTCTTC. Protein product: CASSYSRNNEQFF. The rearrangement joins TRBV6-5 to TRBJ2-1; D not resolved. This CDR3 is 13 amino acids long. V lost 0 bases, J lost 5 bases, and 5 bases lay in between. CDR1 is MNHEY and CDR2 is SVGAGI in the germline V gene.

The chain is built from TRBV27 and TRBJ1-3; tentative D call: TRBD1 (5 bases). Trimming took 8 bases from V and 2 from J, leaving 16 bases between them. Germline V CDR1 and CDR2: MNHEY, SMNVEV (reference sequence). This CDR3 spans 15 amino acids. This chain's CDR3 is CASGAGMGTGNTIYF. CDR3 nucleotides: TGTGCCAGCGGCGCAGGGATGGGGACTGGAAACACCATATATTTT.

The CDR3, as DNA: TGTGCCAGCAGTTCCCGGGACAGGGGTAACGAGCAGTACTTC. Protein: CASSSRDRGNEQYF. The chain employs TRBV6-5 and TRBJ2-7; TRBD1 agrees at 10 bases. V trimming: 4 bases; J trimming: 5 bases; junction bases outside the gene matches: 5. This CDR3 is built from 14 residues. The germline CDR1 and CDR2 sequences are MNHEY and SVGAGI.

The chain couples TRBV12-5 to TRBJ1-4; D uncertain. Per the germline V gene, CDR1 is LGHNT and CDR2 is FRNRAP. V was pared by 0 bases and J by 6 bases, with 17 bases between. This CDR3 has 17 amino acids. The CDR3: CASGLVLRVDPDEKLFF. CDR3 bases: TGTGCTAGTGGTTTGGTACTTAGGGTCGACCCGGATGAAAAACTGTTTTTT.

The CDR3 region has the DNA TGTGCCAGCCAGGACGACAGGGGGCATGAAAAACTGTTTTTT. Translation gives CASQDDRGHEKLFF. The rearrangement links TRBV25-1 to TRBJ1-4; 10 bases are a match to TRBD1. V shed 8 bases, J shed 6 bases, and the junction held 6 bases outside the gene matches. This CDR3 region has 14 residues. Germline lookup yields CDR1 MGHDK and CDR2 SYGVNS.

The gene calls are TRBV6-5 and TRBJ1-4; a weak D match, TRBD1 (5 bases). Looked up from germline, CDR1 is MNHEY and CDR2 is SVGAGI. V was pared by 6 bases and J by 2 bases, with 13 bases between. CDR3 length: 15 amino acids. CDR3 DNA sequence: TGTGCCAGCAGAAATTTACAGGTTACTAATGAAAAACTGTTTTTT. It yields the protein CASRNLQVTNEKLFF.

The sample holds one count of this clone. The CDR3 nucleotides read TGTGCAAGTCGCTTAGTTCCGTGGGGCGATTCACCCCTCCACTTT. It encodes CASRLVPWGDSPLHF. V gene TRBV12-2 combines with J gene TRBJ1-6; TRBD1, the table's D call, lacks a check against the DNA. TRBV12-2 is flagged as a pseudogene. The CDR3 extends over 15 amino acids.

The chain joins TRBV6-5 to TRBJ2-7; maybe TRBD2 (8 bases). V lost 6 bases to trimming and J lost 3 bases, with 15 bases between them. Germline V lookup: CDR1 MNHEY, CDR2 SVGAGI. This CDR3 is 14 amino acids long. CDR3 coding DNA: TGTGCCAGCAGAAGAGCGGGGGACAGCTACGAGCAGTACTTC. Its translation is CASRRAGDSYEQYF.

The V call is TRBV18, the J call TRBJ1-1; maybe TRBD1 (5 bases). Germline V gene sequence: CDR1 KGHSH, CDR2 LQKENI. Trimming pared 0 bases from V and 5 bases from J, leaving 13 bases between. The CDR3 extends over 15 amino acids. The CDR3 DNA reads as TGTGCCAGCTCACCACCTGCTGGGGGAAGGACTGAAGCTTTCTTT. Translation: CASSPPAGGRTEAFF.

The V and J genes are TRBV28 and TRBJ2-5, with D possibly matching TRBD2 (7 bases). V shed 3 bases and J shed 3 bases, with 14 bases lying between them. The CDR3 spans 15 residues. CDR1 and CDR2 (germline): MDHEN, SYDVKM. As DNA, the CDR3 is TGTGCCAGCAGTTTTGGGGGGGCGAGTAAAGAGACCCAGTACTTC. It encodes CASSFGGASKETQYF.

The V gene is TRBV9, the J gene TRBJ2-3, with D perhaps given as TRBD1 or TRBD2 (7 bases each). The CDR3 length is 16 residues. The V gene's germline CDR1 is SGDLS and CDR2 YYNGEE. V was clipped by 1 base and J by 2 bases, with 14 bases between them. The CDR3 protein is CASSVLQGRDTDTQYF. The CDR3 region has the DNA TGTGCCAGCAGCGTACTACAGGGGAGGGACACAGATACGCAGTATTTT. The full variable domain, in which reference TRBV9 and TRBJ2-3 provide the parts outside the CDR3, is DSGVTQTPKHLITATGQRVTLRCSPRSGDLSVYWYQQSLDQGLQFLIQYYNGEERAKGNILERFSAQQFPDLHSELNLSSLELGDSALYFCASSVLQGRDTDTQYFGPGTRLTVL.

This clone was detected only a few times. The V and J genes are TRBV5-1 and TRBJ1-4, with D uncertain. V lost 7 bases and J lost 2, with 12 bases in between. This CDR3 is 14 amino acids long. Germline V CDR1 and CDR2: SGHRS, YFSETQ. In nucleotides, the CDR3 is TGCGCCAGCTCTCTTACCTCCACTAATGAAAAACTGTTTTTT. Residues: CASSLTSTNEKLFF.

The V gene is TRBV29-1, the J gene TRBJ2-5; D remains unclear. Germline V gives CDR1 SQVTM, CDR2 ANQGSEA. This CDR3 comprises 11 residues. V lost 7 bases to trimming and J lost 2 bases, with 8 bases between them. In nucleotides, the CDR3 is TGCAGCGGGGGTTTGCAAGAGACCCAGTACTTC. Encoded protein: CSGGLQETQYF.